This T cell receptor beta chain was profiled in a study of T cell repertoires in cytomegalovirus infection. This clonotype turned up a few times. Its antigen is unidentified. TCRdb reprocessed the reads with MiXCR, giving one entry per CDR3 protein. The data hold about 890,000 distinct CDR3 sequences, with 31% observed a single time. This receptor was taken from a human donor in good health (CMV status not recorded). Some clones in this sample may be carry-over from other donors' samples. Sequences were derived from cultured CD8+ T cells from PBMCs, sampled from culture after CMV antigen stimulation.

The CDR3 DNA is TGTGCCAGCAGTGGGACTCTGACGGGAAACACCATATATTTT. This sequence encodes CASSGTLTGNTIYF. The chain recombines TRBV25-1 with TRBJ1-3, with D unresolved. This CDR3 has 14 amino acids. The V and J ends lost 4 bases and 4 bases respectively, with 11 bases between them. Germline loops: CDR1 MGHDK, CDR2 SYGVNS.